The rows below give T cell receptor beta chains drawn from one sample of a study of T-cell memory formation after mild COVID-19. Via MiXCR, TCRdb re-called the 5' RACE reads, giving one row per CDR3 protein. Of almost 550,000 distinct CDR3 sequences in the sample, about a fifth were seen once. Material: PBMCs or a T cell subset sorted from them (not recorded which). The receptors shown here come from an adult woman who had mild COVID-19 (a few samples of this study predate the infection). Cell type and time point are not known. CDR3s leave out the opening cysteine and the closing phenylalanine or tryptophan. The size entry is marked missing in some rows and otherwise reads once, few, many or a size class.

v_call: TRBV6-1
clone_size: few
cdr3_aa: ASSEAAGGSQPQH

v_call: TRBV5-1
clone_size: NA
cdr3_aa: ASSLGGTTDTQY

v_call: TRBV20-1
clone_size: few
cdr3_aa: SAGFGGDTQY

v_call: TRBV7-6
clone_size: NA
cdr3_aa: ASTSLAAGIGTDTQY

v_call: TRBV6-2/TRBV6-3
clone_size: NA
cdr3_aa: ASSYSMLTGITGELF

v_call: TRBV19
clone_size: few
cdr3_aa: ASSIKPGDGLGVQPQH

v_call: TRBV6-2/TRBV6-3
clone_size: NA
cdr3_aa: ASGTSGLYEQY

v_call: TRBV7-2
clone_size: NA
cdr3_aa: ASSRQGGNTEAF

v_call: TRBV29-1
clone_size: many
cdr3_aa: SVRSAGGPYEQY

v_call: TRBV5-5
clone_size: NA
cdr3_aa: ASSPGGMPHNEQF

v_call: TRBV5-5
clone_size: NA
cdr3_aa: ASSSPGQGIGEVPDTQY

v_call: TRBV7-2
clone_size: few
cdr3_aa: ASSQWLAGDNEQF

v_call: TRBV7-9
clone_size: few
cdr3_aa: ASSERGDFYGYT

v_call: TRBV7-2
clone_size: NA
cdr3_aa: ASSVSGTANYGYT

v_call: TRBV12-3/TRBV12-4
clone_size: NA
cdr3_aa: ASSFNRGLGTQY

v_call: TRBV12-3/TRBV12-4
clone_size: many
cdr3_aa: ASSSTSGSTDTQY

v_call: TRBV10-3
clone_size: few
cdr3_aa: AISESGGLTYEQY

v_call: TRBV7-9
clone_size: many
cdr3_aa: ASSFRGGQETQY

v_call: TRBV7-2
clone_size: NA
cdr3_aa: ASSLGPNTIY

v_call: TRBV5-1
clone_size: few
cdr3_aa: ASSRVAETQY

v_call: TRBV7-9
clone_size: NA
cdr3_aa: ASSPFEREGLYNEQF

v_call: TRBV7-9
clone_size: few
cdr3_aa: ASSLANGYGYT

v_call: TRBV5-1
clone_size: few
cdr3_aa: ASSSDRANTEAF

v_call: TRBV7-9
clone_size: few
cdr3_aa: ASSFLLPGTHNEQF

v_call: TRBV30
clone_size: few
cdr3_aa: AWSEQGTGELF

v_call: TRBV5-5
clone_size: many
cdr3_aa: ASSLDRLIGYT

v_call: TRBV2
clone_size: few
cdr3_aa: ASSESLAVTDTQY

v_call: TRBV3-1
clone_size: NA
cdr3_aa: ASSPRIRVTGGSYEQY

v_call: TRBV5-5
clone_size: NA
cdr3_aa: ASSLSGAHTGELF